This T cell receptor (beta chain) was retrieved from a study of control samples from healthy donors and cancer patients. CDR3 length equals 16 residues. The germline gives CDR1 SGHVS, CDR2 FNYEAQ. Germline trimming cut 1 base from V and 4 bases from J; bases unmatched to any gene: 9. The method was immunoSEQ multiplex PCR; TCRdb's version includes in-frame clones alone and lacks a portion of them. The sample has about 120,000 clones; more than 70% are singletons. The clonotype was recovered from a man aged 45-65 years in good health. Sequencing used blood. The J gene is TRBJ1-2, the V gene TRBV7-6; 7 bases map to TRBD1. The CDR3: CASSLEVGTAFYGYTF. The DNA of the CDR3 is TGTGCCAGCAGCTTAGAAGTAGGGACAGCGTTCTATGGCTACACCTTC.